This T cell receptor beta chain emerged from a study of CD8+ T cells in alopecia areata. Study-level background: Treated patients were given oral tofacitinib, which was dosed at 5 to 10 mg twice daily. The study's findings and limits: Tofacitinib delivered significant drops in scalp clonality and in expanded CD8+ clones among the top 100.

Treatment in this sample: oral pan-JAK inhibitor, 5-10 mg twice daily. V lost 4 bases and J 1 base, leaving 10 bases between the germline ends. CDR1 SGHAT and CDR2 FQNNGV come from the germline V gene. This CDR3 comprises 15 residues. RNA was extracted and reverse transcribed into cDNA as the sequencing template. TCRdb's table, derived via immunoSEQ multiplex PCR, lists solely in-frame clones and lacks some. Here the sample spans 90,000 to 150,000 clones, 50% to 55% being singletons. As for this clone: Its antigen is currently unknown.

The chain links TRBV11-2 to TRBJ2-2, with a possible D match to TRBD1 (6 bases). The receptor was derived from a human donor with alopecia areata. The source material was CD4+ T cells sorted from blood, sampled at week 4, from a patient treated with tofacitinib. CDR3 residues: CASSSGALNTGELFF. The DNA of the CDR3 is TGTGCCAGCAGCTCAGGGGCCTTGAACACCGGGGAGCTGTTTTTT.